One and the same sample provided the 14 T cell receptor beta chains below, sequenced in a study of technical replicates of blood from a handful of donors. TCRdb keeps only in-frame clones here, not all; method: immunoSEQ multiplex PCR. The table records roughly 81,000 clones, 97% of them present only once. The sequenced material came from T cells isolated from PBMCs. All receptors come from a human donor in good health.

The chain links TRBV14 to TRBJ1-1, with D maybe TRBD1 (6 bases). Trimming took 4 bases from V and 1 from J, leaving 7 bases between them. Germline V lookup: CDR1 SGHDN, CDR2 FVKESK. This CDR3 has 13 amino acids. The CDR3 region is CASSPGANTEAFF. CDR3 DNA: TGTGCCAGCAGCCCAGGGGCGAACACTGAAGCTTTCTTT.

The sample holds one count of this clone. V is TRBV14 and J is TRBJ1-1, with 11 bases that match TRBD1. The CDR3 has 19 amino acids. The V gene end was trimmed by 1 base and the J gene end by 5 bases; junction bases not matched to a gene: 15. In germline, CDR1 is SGHDN, CDR2 FVKESK. The CDR3 bases are TGTGCCAGCAGCCAAGCTCCCTCCCTTACCGGGACAGGGGGTACTGAAGCTTTCTTT. Protein: CASSQAPSLTGTGGTEAFF.

V and J are TRBV18 and TRBJ2-3, with 10 bases aligning to TRBD1. The CDR3 is 14 amino acids. With 8 bases clipped from V and 3 bases from J, the junction kept 5 bases outside the gene matches. The germline V gene encodes CDR1 KGHSH and CDR2 LQKENI. CDR3 loop: CASRDRGLTDTQYF. CDR3 DNA sequence: TGTGCCAGCCGCGACAGGGGGCTTACAGATACGCAGTATTTT.

Regarding this clone: It is unclear where the CDR3 begins or ends on the DNA, so no DNA is shown, and the CDR3 is as TCRdb lists it. The chain is built from TRBV7-3 and TRBJ2-1; the table's D gene call, TRBD1, was not cross checked with the DNA. Germline lookup yields CDR1 SGHTA and CDR2 FQGTGA. The CDR3 spans 16 residues, counting both ends. The CDR3 loop is CASSPSVAGEWNEQFF.

This chain uses TRBV12-5 with TRBJ2-1, with 13 nucleotides matching TRBD2. From germline, CDR1 is LGHNT and CDR2 FRNRAP. The ends lost 5 bases at V and 8 bases at J; junction bases unmatched: 12. CDR3 size: 17 residues. CDR3 sequence: CASGQGLAGLGRYEQFF. CDR3 DNA sequence: TGTGCTAGTGGTCAGGGACTAGCGGGGTTGGGGAGATATGAGCAGTTCTTC.

This chain uses TRBV11-2 with TRBJ1-6; unclear D gene. The germline V gene encodes CDR1 SGHAT and CDR2 FQNNGV. V was shortened by 6 bases and J by 3 bases, with 12 bases between the two germline ends. The CDR3 loop spans 15 amino acids. CDR3 loop: CASRSPGNYNSPLHF. The CDR3 region has the DNA TGTGCCAGCAGATCACCGGGGAACTATAATTCACCCCTCCACTTT.

The chain has TRBV5-1 and TRBJ2-7, with 7 positions matching TRBD1. The V segment lost 6 bases and the J segment 7 bases; nucleotides outside the gene matches: 7. The CDR3 spans 12 residues. Germline CDR1 SGHRS, CDR2 YFSETQ. The CDR3 sequence: CASTPGGAEQYF. The CDR3 DNA follows: TGCGCCAGCACCCCAGGGGGTGCGGAGCAGTACTTC.

This chain joins TRBV6-5 and TRBJ2-5; D is perhaps TRBD1 (6 bases). V lost 0 bases and J 0 bases, leaving 8 bases between the germline ends. The CDR3 runs 15 residues. The germline CDR1 and CDR2 sequences are MNHEY and SVGAGI. The CDR3 region has the DNA TGTGCCAGCAGTTACTCGCGACAGGACCAAGAGACCCAGTACTTC. Its translation: CASSYSRQDQETQYF.

This chain uses TRBV29-1 with TRBJ2-1, with 9 bases lining up with TRBD2. V lost 4 bases to trimming and J lost 7 bases; unmatched junction nucleotides: 14. The CDR3 extends over 16 amino acids. Germline V CDR1 and CDR2: SQVTM, ANQGSEA. CDR3 residues: CSVARGGEGPTNEQFF. CDR3 bases: TGCAGCGTTGCGCGCGGGGGGGAGGGTCCTACGAATGAGCAGTTCTTC.

V gene TRBV13 combines with J gene TRBJ2-7; 9 bases line up with TRBD1. CDR3 length: 14 residues. Germline V gene sequence: CDR1 PRHDT, CDR2 FYEKMQ (reference sequence). Unmatched junction bases numbered 5, after V lost 5 bases and J lost 3 bases. The CDR3 DNA follows: TGTGCCAGCAGCGACCGGGACAGGGTCTACGAGCAGTACTTC. It specifies CASSDRDRVYEQYF.

This chain connects TRBV18 to TRBJ2-2; maybe TRBD2 (6 bases). The V gene lost 3 bases and the J gene lost 0 bases, with 8 bases spanning the gap. CDR1 is KGHSH, CDR2 LQKENI, per germline. This CDR3 comprises 15 residues. CDR3 in DNA: TGTGCCAGCTCACCGGCGGGGTCGAACACCGGGGAGCTGTTTTTT. Protein: CASSPAGSNTGELFF.

The chain recombines TRBV4-1 with TRBJ1-1, with 9 bases matching TRBD1. V was pared by 4 bases and J by 4 bases, with 7 bases of the junction left unmatched. CDR1 and CDR2 (germline): MGHRA, YSYEKL. This CDR3 has 15 amino acids. The CDR3 sequence: CASSPGQGSATEAFF. The CDR3 DNA reads TGCGCCAGCAGCCCGGGACAGGGCTCGGCCACTGAAGCTTTCTTT.

In DNA form, the CDR3 reads TGTGCCAGCAGCCCCAGTTGGGTGGAGGAAAAACTGTTTTTT. Translation gives CASSPSWVEEKLFF. J is TRBJ1-4 and V is TRBV7-6; D gene uncertain. CDR1 and CDR2 (germline): SGHVS, FNYEAQ. The CDR3 sequence is 14 residues long. The V and J ends lost 5 bases and 8 bases respectively, with 15 bases between them.

The chain is built from TRBV28 and TRBJ1-3; D is uncertain. The CDR3 length is 14 residues. V lost 8 bases to trimming and J lost 0 bases, with 11 bases between them. CDR1 and CDR2 from the germline V gene are MDHEN and SYDVKM. In nucleotides, the CDR3 is TGTGCCAGCGGACGGAGGGTCTCTGGAAACACCATATATTTT. Its translation: CASGRRVSGNTIYF.